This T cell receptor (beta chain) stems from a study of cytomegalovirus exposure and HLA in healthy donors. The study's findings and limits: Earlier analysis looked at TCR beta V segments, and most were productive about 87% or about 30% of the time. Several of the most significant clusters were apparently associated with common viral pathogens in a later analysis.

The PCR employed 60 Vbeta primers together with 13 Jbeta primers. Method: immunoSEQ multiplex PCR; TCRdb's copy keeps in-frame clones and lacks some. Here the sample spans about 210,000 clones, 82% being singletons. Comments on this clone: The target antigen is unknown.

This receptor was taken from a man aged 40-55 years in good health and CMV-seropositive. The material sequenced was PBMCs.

Here the CDR3 reads CASSEYGQGMMNTEAFF. The CDR3 region has the DNA TGTGCCAGCAGTGAATATGGACAGGGAATGATGAACACTGAAGCTTTCTTT. The V and J genes are TRBV25-1 and TRBJ1-1, with 8 nucleotides matching TRBD1. CDR1 and CDR2 (germline): MGHDK, SYGVNS. This CDR3 comprises 17 residues. The V segment lost 0 bases and the J segment 0 bases; nucleotides outside the gene matches: 6.